This TCR beta chain was captured in a study of shared clonotypes between healthy human individuals. Genomic DNA per cell subset filled all wells of several immunoSEQ plates. Assay: immunoSEQ multiplex PCR; the TCRdb copy retains only in-frame clones and omits some. Of over a million clones in the sample, roughly 95% were seen once. Germline V lookup: CDR1 SGHTA, CDR2 FQGNSA. The length of the CDR3 is 17 residues. V trimming: 5 bases; J trimming: 1 base; junction bases outside the gene matches: 6. Notes on this clone: The antigen is undetermined.

The study's findings and limits: It was the few donors that limited the genetic and exposure-history diversity represented. Sharing across a few donors was seen in 4.5% to 6.5% of naive CD4 clonotypes.

The material sequenced was naive CD4+ T cells sorted from blood. The sample's subset: CD45RA+ positively selected. The chain couples TRBV7-2 to TRBJ2-6, with TRBD1 matching 9 bases. This TCR was sampled from a man aged 25 to 40 in good health. CDR3: CASSEGQGTSGANVLTF. The CDR3 DNA sequence: TGTGCCAGCAGCGAGGGACAGGGAACTTCTGGGGCCAACGTCCTGACTTTC.